The clone carrying this T cell receptor (beta chain) is labeled medium-sized (0.01 to 0.1%) based on frequency. Its target is unknown. TCRdb reanalyzed the 10x single-cell sequencing reads, giving one entry per CDR3 protein sequence and no DNA. Its clone listing holds over 900 distinct CDR3 sequences. This specimen comes from a study of CD8 T cells in cerebrospinal fluid in Alzheimer's disease. Study-level background: Plate-based nested PCR sequencing and droplet-based sequencing measured CSF T cell clonal expansion.

Study results and caveats: Expanded clones of at least 3% were commoner in Alzheimer's patients than healthy subjects. EBV-specific clones were neither the most expanded nor enriched in Alzheimer's patients.

The receptor was isolated from a human donor in good health. The sequenced sample consisted of cerebrospinal fluid.

This CDR3 reads CASTLAGHTYTEAFF. This chain links TRBV12-3 or TRBV12-4 with TRBJ1-1; checking the TCRdb D call of TRBD1 is not possible without DNA. CDR3 length: 15 amino acids.